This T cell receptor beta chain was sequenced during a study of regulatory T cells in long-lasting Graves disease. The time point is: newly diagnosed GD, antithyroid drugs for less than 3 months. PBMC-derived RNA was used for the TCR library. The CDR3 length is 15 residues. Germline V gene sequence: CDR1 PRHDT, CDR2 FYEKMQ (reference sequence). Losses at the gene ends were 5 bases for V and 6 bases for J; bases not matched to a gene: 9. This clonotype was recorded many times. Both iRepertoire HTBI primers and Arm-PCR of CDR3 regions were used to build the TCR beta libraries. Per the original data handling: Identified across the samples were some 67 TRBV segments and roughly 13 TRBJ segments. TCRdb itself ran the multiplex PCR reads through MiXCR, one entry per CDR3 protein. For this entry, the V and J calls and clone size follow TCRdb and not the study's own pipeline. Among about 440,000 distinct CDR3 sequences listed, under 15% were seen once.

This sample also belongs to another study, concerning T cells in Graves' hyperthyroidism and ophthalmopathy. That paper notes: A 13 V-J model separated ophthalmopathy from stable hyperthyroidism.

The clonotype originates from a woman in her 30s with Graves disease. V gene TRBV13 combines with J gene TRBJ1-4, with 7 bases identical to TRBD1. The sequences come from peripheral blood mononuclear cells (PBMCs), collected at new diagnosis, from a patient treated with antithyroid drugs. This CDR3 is CASSVVTGQDEKLFF. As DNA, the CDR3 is TGTGCCAGCAGCGTCGTGACAGGGCAGGATGAAAAACTGTTTTTT. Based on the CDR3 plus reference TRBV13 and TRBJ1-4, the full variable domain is AAGVIQSPRHLIKEKRETATLKCYPIPRHDTVYWYQQGPGQDPQFLISFYEKMQSDKGSIPDRFSAQQFSDYHSELNMSSLELGDSALYFCASSVVTGQDEKLFFGSGTQLSVL.